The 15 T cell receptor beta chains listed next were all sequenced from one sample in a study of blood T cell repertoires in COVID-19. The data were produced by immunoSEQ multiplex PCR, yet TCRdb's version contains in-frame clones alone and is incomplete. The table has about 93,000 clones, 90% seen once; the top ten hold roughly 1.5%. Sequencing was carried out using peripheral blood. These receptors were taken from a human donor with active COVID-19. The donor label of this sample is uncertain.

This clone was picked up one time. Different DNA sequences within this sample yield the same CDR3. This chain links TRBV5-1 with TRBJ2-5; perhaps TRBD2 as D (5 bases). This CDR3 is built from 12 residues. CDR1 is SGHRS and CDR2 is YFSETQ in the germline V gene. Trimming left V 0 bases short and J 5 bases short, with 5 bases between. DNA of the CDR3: TGCGCCAGCAGCTTGGCGGGGGAGACCCAGTACTTC. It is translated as CASSLAGETQYF.

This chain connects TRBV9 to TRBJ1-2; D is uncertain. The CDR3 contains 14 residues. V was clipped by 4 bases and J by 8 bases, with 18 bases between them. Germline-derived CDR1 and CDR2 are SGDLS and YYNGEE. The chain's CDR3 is CASSHGIGPEGYTF. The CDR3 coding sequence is TGTGCCAGCAGCCATGGAATTGGGCCCGAGGGCTACACCTTC.

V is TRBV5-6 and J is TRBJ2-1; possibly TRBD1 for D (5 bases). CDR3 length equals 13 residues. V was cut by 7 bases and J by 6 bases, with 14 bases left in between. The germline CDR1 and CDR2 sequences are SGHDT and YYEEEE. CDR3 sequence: CASEDTSPNEQFF. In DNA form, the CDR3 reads TGTGCCAGCGAGGACACGTCTCCCAATGAGCAGTTCTTC. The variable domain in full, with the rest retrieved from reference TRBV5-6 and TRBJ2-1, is DAGVTQSPTHLIKTRGQQVTLRCSPKSGHDTVSWYQQALGQGPQFIFQYYEEEERQRGNFPDRFSGHQFPNYSSELNVNALLLGDSALYLCASEDTSPNEQFFGPGTRLTVL.

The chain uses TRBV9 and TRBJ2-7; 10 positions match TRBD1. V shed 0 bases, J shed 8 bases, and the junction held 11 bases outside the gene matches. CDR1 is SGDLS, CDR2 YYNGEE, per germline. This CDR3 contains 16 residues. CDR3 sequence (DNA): TGTGCCAGCAGCGTAGCGCAAGGGACAGGGGTGTCTCAGCAGTACTTC. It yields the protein CASSVAQGTGVSQQYF.

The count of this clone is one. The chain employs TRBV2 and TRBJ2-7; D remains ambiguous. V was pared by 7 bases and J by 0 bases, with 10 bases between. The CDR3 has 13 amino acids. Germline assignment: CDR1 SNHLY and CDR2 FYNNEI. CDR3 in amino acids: CASKVWSSYEQYF. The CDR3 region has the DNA TGTGCCAGCAAGGTCTGGAGCTCCTACGAGCAGTACTTC.

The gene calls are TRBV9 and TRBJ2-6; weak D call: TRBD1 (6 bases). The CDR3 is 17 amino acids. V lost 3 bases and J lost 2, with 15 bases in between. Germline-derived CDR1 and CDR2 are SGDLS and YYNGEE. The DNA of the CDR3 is TGTGCCAGCAGCGAAAGTTACAGGGCCCCTGGGGCCAACGTCCTGACTTTC. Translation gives CASSESYRAPGANVLTF.

The CDR3 nucleotides are TGTGCCAGCAGTTATCACAGGGCAGGCTACGAGCAGTACTTC. Translation: CASSYHRAGYEQYF. This chain uses TRBV28 with TRBJ2-7; perhaps TRBD1 as D (6 bases). The length of the CDR3 is 14 residues. V lost 4 bases to trimming and J lost 3 bases, with 13 bases between them. The germline V gene encodes CDR1 MDHEN and CDR2 SYDVKM. The whole variable domain, filled in from reference TRBV28 and TRBJ2-7, reads DVKVTQSSRYLVKRTGEKVFLECVQDMDHENMFWYRQDPGLGLRLIYFSYDVKMKEKGDIPEGYSVSREKKERFSLILESASTNQTSMYLCASSYHRAGYEQYFGPGTRLTVT.

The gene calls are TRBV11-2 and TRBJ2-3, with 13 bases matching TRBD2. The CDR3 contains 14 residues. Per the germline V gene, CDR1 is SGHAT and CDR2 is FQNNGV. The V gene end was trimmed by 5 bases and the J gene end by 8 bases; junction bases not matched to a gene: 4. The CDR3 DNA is TGTGCCAGCAGCCTTGGACTAGCGGGGGTTACGCAGTATTTT. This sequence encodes CASSLGLAGVTQYF. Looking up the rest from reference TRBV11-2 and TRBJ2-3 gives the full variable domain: EAGVAQSPRYKIIEKRQSVAFWCNPISGHATLYWYQQILGQGPKLLIQFQNNGVVDDSQLPKDRFSAERLKGVDSTLKIQPAKLEDSAVYLCASSLGLAGVTQYFGPGTRLTVL.

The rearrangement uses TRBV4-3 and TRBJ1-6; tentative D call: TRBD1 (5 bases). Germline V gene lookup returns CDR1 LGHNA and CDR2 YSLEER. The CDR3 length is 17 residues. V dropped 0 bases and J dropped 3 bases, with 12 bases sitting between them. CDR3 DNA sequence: TGCGCCAGCAGCCAAGACCGGGGGGTGGACTATAATTCACCCCTCCACTTT. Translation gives CASSQDRGVDYNSPLHF.

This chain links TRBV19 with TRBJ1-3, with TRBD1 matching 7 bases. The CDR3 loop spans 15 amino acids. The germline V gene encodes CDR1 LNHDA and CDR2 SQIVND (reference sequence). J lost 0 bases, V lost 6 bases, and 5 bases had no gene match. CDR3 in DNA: TGTGCCAGTAGAACCGGGACAGCCTCTGGAAACACCATATATTTT. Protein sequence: CASRTGTASGNTIYF.

DNA of the CDR3: TGTGCCAGTACGACGACAGGGTTGAACACTGAAGCTTTCTTT. Its translation is CASTTTGLNTEAFF. V is TRBV18 and J is TRBJ1-1, with 7 bases matching TRBD1. The trim removed 9 bases at V and 0 bases at J, leaving 7 bases unmatched. Looked up from germline, CDR1 is KGHSH and CDR2 is LQKENI. The CDR3 has 14 amino acids.

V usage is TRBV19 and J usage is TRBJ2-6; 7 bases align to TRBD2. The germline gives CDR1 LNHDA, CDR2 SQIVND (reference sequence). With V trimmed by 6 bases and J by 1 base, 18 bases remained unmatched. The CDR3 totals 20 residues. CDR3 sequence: CASSNLGRVPGKSGANVLTF. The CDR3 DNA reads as TGTGCCAGTAGCAACCTAGGGAGGGTCCCAGGGAAATCTGGGGCCAACGTCCTGACTTTC.

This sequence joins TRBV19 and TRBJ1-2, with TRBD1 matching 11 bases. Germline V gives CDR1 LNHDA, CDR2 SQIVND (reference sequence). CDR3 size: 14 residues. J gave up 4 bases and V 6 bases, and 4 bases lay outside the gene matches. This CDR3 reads CASRDRGQGYGYTF. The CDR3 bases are TGTGCCAGTAGGGACAGGGGGCAGGGCTATGGCTACACCTTC.

The CDR3 bases are TGTGCCAGCAGTTTCTCGGGGGGGGCTGATGAGCAGTTCTTC. This encodes CASSFSGGADEQFF. The chain employs TRBV28 and TRBJ2-1; 8 bases fit TRBD2. CDR3 length: 14 amino acids. CDR1 is MDHEN, CDR2 SYDVKM, per germline. V was pared by 3 bases and J by 8 bases, with 6 bases of the junction left unmatched.

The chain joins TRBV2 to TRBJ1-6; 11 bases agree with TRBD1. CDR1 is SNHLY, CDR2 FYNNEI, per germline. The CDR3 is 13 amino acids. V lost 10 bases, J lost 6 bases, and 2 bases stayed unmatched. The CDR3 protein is CAKGQGVNSPLHF. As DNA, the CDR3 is TGTGCCAAGGGACAGGGGGTTAATTCACCCCTCCACTTT.